The present entry profiles one T cell receptor beta chain with its context. What antigen it recognizes has not been identified. Base qualities are missing; no much larger clone stands one base away. The CDR3, from cysteine to phenylalanine, totals 11 residues. Only CDR3 DNA is held: 33 bases, read in frame from base 1. In the germline V gene, CDR1 corresponds to SGHRS and CDR2 to YFSETQ. A distance of 4 bases separates the germline ends of V and J, which lose 4 bases and 3 bases respectively. Genomic DNA was isolated from the sorted cells so that the TCRbeta CDR3 region could be sequenced. The immunoSEQ Assay was used for sequencing of TCRbeta CDR3 regions. TCRdb obtained this table from immuneACCESS and retained in-frame rearrangements with V and J assigned. These tables miss some clones; where compared with another copy, unresolved V genes account for less than half of the shortfall, and the remainder is unexplained. For this sample the table gives around 100,000 clones, of which 90% were detected only once. The ten top clones hold under 0.2% of the sample.

The data were obtained in a study of OX40 agonist ivuxolimab in advanced cancers. For context, the study as a whole: The costimulatory receptor OX40 (CD134) was targeted by ivuxolimab, a fully human IgG2 agonistic monoclonal antibody. Partial responses occurred in three dose-escalation patients, of whom one had hepatocellular carcinoma and two had cutaneous melanoma. Intravenous ivuxolimab was administered to patients every 2 weeks at six dose levels: 0.01, 0.1, 0.3, 1.5, 3 and 10 mg/kg. The paper reports the monotherapy dose-escalation portion (N of about 56 patients) of the phase I ivuxolimab trial. Of the approximately 53 patients in dose escalation, 19 had hepatocellular carcinoma, some 15 had melanoma, 9 had renal cell carcinoma and 9 had head and neck cancer. In the dose-escalation cohort, 75% to 85% of patients were male, and the mean age was 60 years with a range of roughly 23 to 79. Patients were allowed to have had prior anti-PD-1, anti-PD-L1 or anti-CTLA-4 therapy, and approximately 43% of the dose-escalation patients had previously received checkpoint inhibitors. Peripheral TCRbeta sequencing aimed to test whether ivuxolimab altered TCR sequence diversity and caused clonal T-cell expansion.

Patients with a history of autoimmune disease or receiving systemic immunosuppression were excluded from the trial. Peripheral blood for TCR sequencing was collected from all dose cohorts at baseline, on cycle 4 day 1, and on cycle 7 day 1. The samples were taken from a phase I, first-in-human, multicenter, open-label dose-escalation trial of ivuxolimab. Adults with locally advanced or metastatic melanoma, renal cell carcinoma, hepatocellular carcinoma or head and neck squamous cell carcinoma were enrolled in the trial. CD4+ and CD8+ T cells were sorted separately from peripheral blood before TCR sequencing. The study at large found these results: The antigen specificity of the peripheral T cells that underwent clonal expansion was not determined. Partial responders in the 0.1-3.0 mg/kg groups had among the lowest normalized peripheral clonal expansion, especially among CD8+ T cells. At doses from 0.1 to 3.0 mg/kg, clonal expansion was seen in both CD4+ and CD8+ blood T cells between baseline and week 6. Low levels of normalized T-cell clonal expansion were also seen in some nonresponding patients. After ivuxolimab, expanded clones were on average more numerous among CD8+ T cells than among CD4+ T cells.

This receptor was taken from an adult with an advanced solid tumor such as melanoma, head and neck, liver or kidney cancer. The sample consisted of CD4+ or CD8+ T cells sorted from blood, taken in a trial of the OX40 agonist ivuxolimab. In this chain, TRBV5-1 is recombined with TRBJ2-5; no D gene is confidently identified. The nucleotide sequence is given as TGCGCCAGCAGCATAAAAGAGACCCAGTACTTC. This translates into CASSIKETQYF.